Listed here are 20 T cell receptor beta chains from one sample, sequenced in a study of cytomegalovirus exposure and HLA in healthy donors. Profiled with immunoSEQ multiplex PCR; TCRdb holds only in-frame clones, not every one. Of about 170,000 clones in the sample, 85% to 90% are singletons; the top ten hold over 4%. The sequenced sample consisted of PBMCs. The receptors originated from a man between 18 and 29 years old in good health and CMV-seropositive.

The J gene is TRBJ1-2, the V gene TRBV14; D ambiguous. There are 15 residues in the CDR3. Germline values: CDR1 SGHDN, CDR2 FVKESK. Trimming pared 3 bases from V and 4 bases from J, leaving 15 bases between. For the CDR3, the DNA is TGTGCCAGCAGCCAGTCCCGCGGGGATGGCTATGGCTACACCTTC. The encoded protein is CASSQSRGDGYGYTF.

V usage is TRBV5-1 and J usage is TRBJ2-2, with 14 positions matching TRBD2. Germline V CDR1 and CDR2: SGHRS, YFSETQ. The CDR3 is 17 amino acids. J gave up 6 bases and V 3 bases, and 7 bases lay outside the gene matches. The CDR3 nucleotides read TGCGCCAGCAGCTACGGGACTAGCGGGAGATCGTCCGGGGAGCTGTTTTTT. Translation: CASSYGTSGRSSGELFF.

The chain links TRBV5-1 to TRBJ2-3, with D possibly TRBD2 on 6 matching bases. The CDR3 extends over 16 amino acids. Germline CDR1 SGHRS, CDR2 YFSETQ. Trimming left V 0 bases short and J 1 base short, with 12 bases between. The CDR3 is CASSLGVSGGTDTQYF. CDR3 sequence (DNA): TGCGCCAGCAGCTTGGGAGTCTCGGGGGGCACAGATACGCAGTATTTT.

The genes are TRBV2 and TRBJ2-7, with D possibly matching TRBD2 (5 bases). CDR3 length: 14 amino acids. Germline V gene lookup returns CDR1 SNHLY and CDR2 FYNNEI. V shed 4 bases and J shed 2 bases, with 12 bases lying between them. For the CDR3, the DNA is TGTGCCAGCAGTGTCCTAGCAGGAGCCTACGAGCAGTACTTC. The encoded protein is CASSVLAGAYEQYF.

The chain joins TRBV5-1 to TRBJ2-5; 12 bases map to TRBD2. The germline gives CDR1 SGHRS, CDR2 YFSETQ. Losses at the gene ends were 4 bases for V and 5 bases for J; bases not matched to a gene: 6. The CDR3 is 15 residues long. The CDR3 loop reads CASSATSGSWETQYF. The CDR3 DNA reads TGCGCCAGCAGCGCGACTAGCGGGAGCTGGGAGACCCAGTACTTC.

The rearrangement links TRBV2 to TRBJ2-1, with a tentative D call TRBD2 (5 bases). CDR1 and CDR2 from the germline V gene are SNHLY and FYNNEI. V lost 5 bases to trimming and J lost 4 bases, with 12 bases between them. The CDR3 length is 14 residues. CDR3 nucleotide sequence: TGTGCCAGCAGTAACACTCGGGGATACAATGAGCAGTTCTTC. Translated, it gives CASSNTRGYNEQFF.

The CDR3 region has the DNA TGTGCCATCAGTGGAGCGGGAGGACGAACCGGGGAGCTGTTTTTT. Amino acid sequence: CAISGAGGRTGELFF. The rearrangement links TRBV10-3 to TRBJ2-2, with TRBD2 matching over 9 bases. Per the germline V gene, CDR1 is ENHRY and CDR2 is SYGVKD. The CDR3 is made up of 15 amino acids. J lost 5 bases, V lost 4 bases, and 5 bases had no gene match.

This clone has only a few counts. J is TRBJ2-2 and V is TRBV5-1; 7 bases fit TRBD1. CDR1 and CDR2 from the germline V gene are SGHRS and YFSETQ. Losses at the gene ends were 0 bases for V and 1 base for J; bases not matched to a gene: 3. The CDR3 contains 16 residues. CDR3 DNA sequence: TGCGCCAGCAGCTTGGAGGGGGCGCGGAACACCGGGGAGCTGTTTTTT. This gives the protein CASSLEGARNTGELFF.

The chain couples TRBV9 to TRBJ2-3; TRBD1 agrees at 8 bases. CDR3 length: 16 residues. Germline-derived CDR1 and CDR2 are SGDLS and YYNGEE. V shed 4 bases, J shed 0 bases, and the junction held 7 bases outside the gene matches. The chain's CDR3 is CASSSYQGASTDTQYF. In DNA form, the CDR3 reads TGTGCCAGCAGCTCTTACCAGGGGGCTAGCACAGATACGCAGTATTTT.

This chain uses TRBV6-4 with TRBJ2-3; the match to TRBD1 covers 7 bases. The CDR3 is made up of 18 amino acids. The V gene end was trimmed by 6 bases and the J gene end by 5 bases; junction bases not matched to a gene: 20. Germline CDR1 is MRHNA and CDR2 is SNTAGT. The CDR3 nucleotides read TGTGCCAGCAGAGGACTCCGGGGCAGGACAGGATCCGGAGATACGCAGTATTTT. Its protein product is CASRGLRGRTGSGDTQYF.

CDR3 region: CASSFGGLETQYF. CDR3 in DNA: TGTGCCAGCAGTTTCGGCGGGCTAGAGACCCAGTACTTC. This rearrangement joins TRBV27 to TRBJ2-5; a possible D gene is TRBD2 (5 bases). Looked up from germline, CDR1 is MNHEY and CDR2 is SMNVEV (reference sequence). Trimming stripped 3 bases from V and 4 bases from J, with 9 bases between. The CDR3 length is 13 residues.

The V call is TRBV11-3, the J call TRBJ2-5; 12 bases are shared with TRBD2. Germline V gene data show CDR1 as SGHNT and CDR2 as YENEEA. Losses at the gene ends were 5 bases for V and 4 bases for J; bases not matched to a gene: 17. This CDR3 is built from 19 residues. Here the CDR3 DNA reads TGTGCCAGCAGCCCCATGACTAGCGGGAGTTTGAGATGGGGAGAGACCCAGTACTTC. Its translation is CASSPMTSGSLRWGETQYF.

Here the CDR3 DNA reads TGCAGCGCCACAGACAGCCGTGAAGCTTTCTTT. Protein sequence: CSATDSREAFF. The chain joins TRBV29-1 to TRBJ1-1, with D possibly TRBD1 on 5 matching bases. V was shortened by 7 bases and J by 7 bases, with 13 bases between the two germline ends. This CDR3 spans 11 amino acids. The V gene's germline CDR1 is SQVTM and CDR2 ANQGSEA.

The chain joins TRBV28 to TRBJ2-2; the match to TRBD2 covers 8 bases. The junction had 9 bases not matched to a gene; V was cut back by 6 bases and J by 6 bases. The CDR3 is 15 amino acids. Germline-derived CDR1 and CDR2 are MDHEN and SYDVKM. The DNA of the CDR3 is TGTGCCAGCAGCCCTTTTCCGGGGGGGGCCGGGGAGCTGTTTTTT. Translation gives CASSPFPGGAGELFF. Full variable domain (outside the CDR3, taken from reference TRBV28 and TRBJ2-2): DVKVTQSSRYLVKRTGEKVFLECVQDMDHENMFWYRQDPGLGLRLIYFSYDVKMKEKGDIPEGYSVSREKKERFSLILESASTNQTSMYLCASSPFPGGAGELFFGEGSRLTVL.

This chain links TRBV7-9 with TRBJ2-7; D might be TRBD2 (5 bases). The CDR3 covers 18 residues. The V and J ends lost 4 bases and 4 bases respectively, with 26 bases between them. CDR1 SEHNR and CDR2 FQNEAQ come from the germline V gene (reference sequence). The CDR3 nucleotides read TGTGCCAGCAGCTCGTCCACCTCAGGAGGCCGATGGGTTTACGAGCAGTACTTC. Its translation: CASSSSTSGGRWVYEQYF.

This clone appeared a few times. The rearrangement links TRBV5-8 to TRBJ2-5; 12 nucleotides match TRBD1. CDR3 length: 16 amino acids. After removal of 4 bases from V and 7 bases from J, the junction contained 11 bases not matched to a gene. Germline V gene data show CDR1 as SGHTS and CDR2 as YDEGEE. This chain's CDR3 is CASSRSGTGGQGTQYF. Written as DNA, the CDR3 is TGTGCCAGCAGCCGATCCGGGACAGGGGGCCAGGGGACCCAGTACTTC.

The count of this clone is one. This chain connects TRBV4-1 to TRBJ2-1; 12 bases map to TRBD2. Germline V CDR1 and CDR2: MGHRA, YSYEKL. The CDR3 loop spans 16 amino acids. The J segment lost 5 bases and the V segment lost 1 base, leaving 3 bases of the junction unmatched. CDR3 in DNA: TGCGCCAGCAGCCAAGTACTAGCGGGAGGCAACAATGAGCAGTTCTTC. The encoded protein is CASSQVLAGGNNEQFF.

V gene TRBV19 combines with J gene TRBJ2-7; possible D gene TRBD2, 5 bases. The CDR3 is 16 residues long. CDR1 and CDR2 (germline): LNHDA, SQIVND (reference sequence). V shed 4 bases and J shed 2 bases, with 18 bases lying between them. CDR3 protein: CASSTRSTGSPYEQYF. The CDR3 DNA reads as TGTGCCAGTAGTACCCGATCCACGGGATCCCCCTACGAGCAGTACTTC.

The rearrangement links TRBV6-1 to TRBJ1-1; a possible D gene is TRBD1 (6 bases). Looked up from germline, CDR1 is MNHNS and CDR2 is SASEGT. This CDR3 has 13 residues. V shed 7 bases and J shed 3 bases, with 12 bases lying between them. As DNA, the CDR3 is TGTGCCAGCACCCTTAGACAGGACACTGAAGCTTTCTTT. Translated, it gives CASTLRQDTEAFF.

The chain joins TRBV19 to TRBJ2-1, with 12 positions matching TRBD2. V trimming: 5 bases; J trimming: 4 bases; junction bases outside the gene matches: 6. This CDR3 spans 16 amino acids. Germline V CDR1 and CDR2: LNHDA, SQIVND (reference sequence). The chain's CDR3 is CASSLRTSGVYNEQFF. For the CDR3, the DNA is TGTGCCAGTAGTTTGAGGACTAGCGGGGTATACAATGAGCAGTTCTTC.